The clone carrying this T cell receptor beta chain showed up many times. Its antigen is unknown. The sample comes from a study of T cells in Graves' hyperthyroidism and ophthalmopathy. Template material for amplifying TCR beta CDR3 regions consisted of RNA transcripts. The primer set for the first-round RT-PCR of the TCR CDR3 was HTBI. MiXCR was run by TCRdb on the multiplex PCR reads, yielding one entry per CDR3 protein. Here the sample spans about 400,000 distinct CDR3 sequences, over 11% being singletons. Study-level results: From stable hyperthyroidism, ophthalmopathy was separated by a 13 V-J model. Most expanded thyroid clonotypes above 0.001 recurred in blood.

Germline V gene sequence: CDR1 DFQATT, CDR2 SNEGSKA (reference sequence). J gave up 3 bases and V 4 bases, and 8 bases lay outside the gene matches. The length of the CDR3 is 14 residues. For the diagnoses, clinical symptoms, serum thyroxine and TRAb, thyroid ultrasound and orbital computed tomography were used. The PBMCs were taken from approximately 9 ml of fresh peripheral blood. The rearrangement joins TRBV20-1 to TRBJ2-7, with 8 nucleotides matching TRBD1. This clonotype originated in a man in his forties or fifties with Graves' ophthalmopathy. The sequencing sample was made of blood. The CDR3 here is CSATTDREVYEQYF. The CDR3 bases are TGCAGTGCTACGACGGACAGGGAGGTCTACGAGCAGTACTTC.